This T cell receptor (beta chain) was retrieved from a study of sequential checkpoint blockade in melanoma. Study in general: First-line arms were nivolumab then ipilimumab, or the reverse, randomized 1:1. After both sequences, patients received maintenance nivolumab.

The data were produced by immunoSEQ multiplex PCR, yet TCRdb's version contains in-frame clones alone and is incomplete. The sample shows roughly 9,900 clones, 57% of them seen only once. Sample treatment: randomized to nivolumab then ipilimumab (arm A) or the reverse (arm B). Patients had received no earlier DNA-damaging chemotherapy. From thawed PBMCs, live CD3+CD8+ cells negative for CD19 and CD56 were sorted. The TCR comes from a human donor with melanoma. The sequencing here drew on CD8+ T cells sorted from blood (inferred from file names), taken from a patient given nivolumab and ipilimumab in sequence.

In nucleotides, the CDR3 is TGTGCCAGCAGCCCGGGACTTACCAATCAGCCCCAGCATTTT. Protein sequence: CASSPGLTNQPQHF. The chain employs TRBV13 and TRBJ1-5, with D possibly TRBD1 on 5 matching bases. From germline, CDR1 is PRHDT and CDR2 FYEKMQ (reference sequence). The CDR3 covers 14 residues. With 5 bases removed from V and 3 bases from J, the gap between germline ends came to 11 bases.